Below, one TCR beta chain is given with its context. This specimen comes from a study of blood T cell repertoires in COVID-19. The data were produced by immunoSEQ multiplex PCR, yet TCRdb's version contains in-frame clones alone and is incomplete. The profile shows more than 200,000 clones, about 87% of them singletons. Trimming shortened V by 2 bases and J by 0 bases, and 22 bases separated the two germline ends. This CDR3 has 19 residues. The germline gives CDR1 KGHSH, CDR2 LQKENI. This receptor was obtained from a woman aged 30 to 39 with COVID-19, enrolled during active disease. V gene TRBV18 combines with J gene TRBJ1-1, with a tentative D call TRBD1 (5 bases). Sequences were obtained from peripheral blood. The CDR3 spells CASSPFGTQGGFMNTEAFF. The CDR3 DNA is TGTGCCAGCTCACCATTTGGCACGCAGGGCGGATTCATGAACACTGAAGCTTTCTTT.